The text below deals with one T cell receptor (beta chain). Its cognate antigen has yet to be identified. Base qualities are missing; no much larger clone stands one base away. At one collaborating source in Seattle, patients were enrolled during active infection and were followed longitudinally through the course of disease. Each collaborating institution followed its own protocols to collect whole blood in K2EDTA tubes. Collaborator samples were shipped for TCRbeta analysis as frozen whole blood, isolated PBMCs, or DNA extracted from either sample type. TCRbeta CDR3 regions were amplified from genomic DNA by means of the immunoSEQ Assay, a bias-controlled multiplex PCR. Per the original workflow: The number of nucleated cells in each sample was estimated from the amplification of reference gene primers within the assay. To quantify the absolute abundance of each unique TCRbeta CDR3 rearrangement, sequence reads were collapsed and filtered. For each sample, productive Simpson clonality was calculated by taking the square root of Simpson's diversity index across productive rearrangements. What TCRdb holds here is the immuneACCESS table cut down to in-frame rearrangements. Part of the clones is not present; checked against another copy, under half of the missing clones reflect an unresolved V gene, and the others are unexplained. Clone size and the V and J calls come from that table; the DNA yielded D and trimming. The sample contains approximately 300,000 clones, 80% to 85% of them found a single time. In total, the top ten clones hold around a sixth of the sample.

V ends up 2 bases short and J 6 bases short, with an unmatched junction base count of 12. From its cysteine to its phenylalanine, the CDR3 spans 17 amino acids. The only DNA kept is the CDR3, 51 bases in frame from the first base. Taken from the germline V gene, the CDR1 and CDR2 loops are MDHEN and SYDVKM. The sample is drawn from a study of blood T cell repertoires in COVID-19 (dated by TCRdb to 2020 to 2022). Concerning the study at large: Collaborator samples came from the United States, Italy and Spain and covered acute and convalescent phases of COVID-19. A freely available public database, intended as a resource for researchers studying the immune response to SARS-CoV-2, is where the repertoires were released. The prospective study material was composed of cDNA or gDNA derived from T cells, B-cell-depleted T cells, or PBMCs. The dataset comprised deeply sampled blood TCRbeta repertoires from subjects exposed to, actively infected with, or recovered from COVID-19. Where available, HLA class I and class II types were obtained from metadata supplied by the sample provider rather than from assay-based typing. A de-identified subject ID, COVID-19 status, age in years and sex were almost always included in the sample metadata. Samples were obtained from the ongoing ImmuneRACE study (first 160 participants) and from some 1,200 subjects provided by 6 global collaborators.

Findings and caveats that apply to the study as a whole: How much clinical and demographic metadata was included differed by source and by participant, and the metadata was provided uncurated.

Recombination joined TRBV28 with TRBJ1-5; 8 bases in the middle match TRBD1. The source is a person between 70 and 80 years old with COVID-19, enrolled during active disease. Sequences were obtained from peripheral blood. The CDR3 protein: CASSLEVGGQGGQPQHF. The DNA is TGTGCCAGCAGTTTAGAGGTTGGCGGACAGGGAGGTCAGCCCCAGCATTTT.